One and the same sample provided the 3 T cell receptor beta chains below, sequenced in a study of shared clonotypes between healthy human individuals. Here immunoSEQ multiplex PCR was the method, and the copy in TCRdb shows in-frame clones only, minus some. The sample shows some 2,400,000 clones, approximately 94% of them seen only once. The sample comprised naive CD4+ T cells sorted from blood. Noted subset: CD45RA+ positively selected. The receptors were sampled from a man younger than 35 in good health.

The V call is TRBV2, the J call TRBJ2-1; 15 bases are a match to TRBD2. In germline, CDR1 is SNHLY, CDR2 FYNNEI. V lost 10 bases to trimming and J lost 4 bases; unmatched junction nucleotides: 2. The CDR3 runs 14 residues. This CDR3 reads CATGLAGGYNEQFF. The CDR3 DNA sequence: TGTGCCACCGGACTAGCGGGAGGGTACAATGAGCAGTTCTTC.

The J gene is TRBJ2-3, the V gene TRBV6-4, with TRBD2 as a possible D gene (5 bases). The germline V gene has CDR1 MRHNA and CDR2 SNTAGT. This CDR3 comprises 16 residues. Trimming pared 0 bases from V and 9 bases from J, leaving 19 bases between. The CDR3 loop is CASSDSSLRAGVTQYF. The CDR3 DNA reads TGTGCCAGCAGTGACTCGAGTCTAAGGGCGGGTGTAACGCAGTATTTT.

As regards this clone: Other DNA sequences in the same sample also yield this CDR3. The CDR3 loop is CASSEQDYEQYF. The DNA for the CDR3 is TGTGCCAGCAGTGAACAAGACTACGAGCAGTACTTC. V is TRBV2 and J is TRBJ2-7; D is unclear. The CDR3 is 12 residues long. The germline V gene has CDR1 SNHLY and CDR2 FYNNEI. Trimming shortened V by 2 bases and J by 3 bases, and 5 bases separated the two germline ends.